A selection of T cell receptor beta chains follows, all from one sample in a study of T cells in localized non-small cell lung cancer. The method was immunoSEQ multiplex PCR; TCRdb's version includes in-frame clones alone and lacks a portion of them. The profile shows roughly 30,000 clones, about 90% of them singletons. The sequenced sample was peripheral blood, obtained before any cancer treatment. The receptors derive from a woman between 18 and 55 years old with stage I lung adenocarcinoma. CDR3s include the opening cysteine and the closing phenylalanine or tryptophan. Fields, in order: D gene, clone size, J gene, V gene, CDR3 protein, CDR3 DNA. A D gene is named only where the DNA matches it firmly. Clone size, where shown, is once, few, many, or a class for clones that have expanded.

D gene: TRBD1; clone size: NA; J gene: TRBJ2-2; V gene: TRBV13; CDR3 protein: CASSLRGQGVGGLTGELFF; CDR3 DNA: TGTGCCAGCAGCTTAAGAGGACAGGGGGTTGGAGGGCTCACCGGGGAGCTGTTTTTT
D gene: NA; clone size: few; J gene: TRBJ1-1; V gene: TRBV5-6; CDR3 protein: CASSLGKNTEAFF; CDR3 DNA: TGTGCCAGCAGCCTGGGAAAGAACACTGAAGCTTTCTTT
D gene: TRBD1; clone size: NA; J gene: TRBJ1-2; V gene: TRBV27; CDR3 protein: CASSRQGWRYGYTF; CDR3 DNA: TGTGCCAGCAGTAGACAGGGTTGGCGCTATGGCTACACCTTC
D gene: NA; clone size: NA; J gene: TRBJ1-4; V gene: TRBV10-1; CDR3 protein: CASPGCPNEKLFF; CDR3 DNA: TGCGCCAGCCCCGGATGCCCTAATGAAAAACTGTTTTTT
D gene: NA; clone size: NA; J gene: TRBJ2-7; V gene: TRBV29-1; CDR3 protein: CSVEDSYRASEQYF; CDR3 DNA: TGCAGCGTTGAGGACTCTTACAGAGCGTCCGAGCAGTACTTC
D gene: NA; clone size: NA; J gene: TRBJ1-5; V gene: TRBV30; CDR3 protein: CAWSSGNQPQHF; CDR3 DNA: TGTGCCTGGAGTTCGGGCAATCAGCCCCAGCATTTT
D gene: TRBD2; clone size: NA; J gene: TRBJ2-7; V gene: TRBV18; CDR3 protein: CASSPLAGYEQYF; CDR3 DNA: TGTGCCAGCTCACCCCTAGCGGGCTACGAGCAGTACTTC
D gene: NA; clone size: NA; J gene: TRBJ1-3; V gene: TRBV6-1; CDR3 protein: CASSEANSGNTIYF; CDR3 DNA: TGTGCCAGCAGTGAAGCCAACTCTGGAAACACCATATATTTT
D gene: NA; clone size: NA; J gene: TRBJ2-2; V gene: TRBV18; CDR3 protein: CASSTQGLSSAGELFF; CDR3 DNA: TGTGCCAGCTCCACACAGGGTCTAAGTTCGGCCGGGGAGCTGTTTTTT
D gene: TRBD1; clone size: NA; J gene: TRBJ2-3; V gene: TRBV7-6; CDR3 protein: CASSFLDRASTDTQYF; CDR3 DNA: TGTGCCAGCAGCTTCCTAGACAGGGCTAGCACAGATACGCAGTATTTT
D gene: NA; clone size: once; J gene: TRBJ2-1; V gene: TRBV19; CDR3 protein: CASSIGGYQTSYNEQFF; CDR3 DNA: TGTGCCAGTAGTATCGGAGGGTACCAGACCTCCTACAATGAGCAGTTCTTC
D gene: TRBD1; clone size: NA; J gene: TRBJ1-4; V gene: TRBV11-2; CDR3 protein: CASSLGQGAKEKLFF; CDR3 DNA: TGTGCCAGCAGCCTGGGACAGGGGGCAAAGGAAAAACTGTTTTTT
D gene: NA; clone size: once; J gene: TRBJ1-1; V gene: TRBV25-1; CDR3 protein: CASSDLFGSPMNTEAFF; CDR3 DNA: TGTGCCAGCAGTGATTTGTTTGGCAGTCCCATGAACACTGAAGCTTTCTTT
D gene: NA; clone size: once; J gene: TRBJ1-1; V gene: TRBV7-9; CDR3 protein: CASSLSGDTEAFF; CDR3 DNA: TGTGCCAGCAGCTTATCGGGCGACACTGAAGCTTTCTTT
D gene: NA; clone size: NA; J gene: TRBJ1-6; V gene: TRBV11-2; CDR3 protein: CASGGSYNSPLHF; CDR3 DNA: TGTGCCAGCGGGGGATCATATAATTCACCCCTCCACTTT
D gene: TRBD2; clone size: NA; J gene: TRBJ2-1; V gene: TRBV9; CDR3 protein: CASSVNGLAGVGPYNEQFF; CDR3 DNA: TGTGCCAGCAGCGTGAACGGACTAGCGGGAGTCGGCCCCTACAATGAGCAGTTCTTC
D gene: TRBD1; clone size: NA; J gene: TRBJ1-1; V gene: TRBV28; CDR3 protein: CASSLNPRGTGLMNTEAFF; CDR3 DNA: TGTGCCAGCAGTTTAAACCCGAGAGGGACAGGCCTCATGAACACTGAAGCTTTCTTT